This T cell receptor beta chain was identified during a study of cytomegalovirus exposure and HLA in healthy donors. Study outcomes and limitations: Specificity of a few CMV-associated chains for CMV antigens was verified in vitro.

With V trimmed by 8 bases and J by 2 bases, 17 bases remained unmatched. CDR1 is MDHEN, CDR2 SYDVKM, per germline. The CDR3 is made up of 18 amino acids. The PCR employed 60 Vbeta primers together with 13 Jbeta primers. Authors' methods: Later, 65 million to 90 million unique TCR beta chains were counted in an analysis, and some 10 million of them were shared. The method was immunoSEQ multiplex PCR; TCRdb's version includes in-frame clones alone and lacks a portion of them. V and J calls and clone size are copied from that table; D and trimming were computed from the DNA. The record lists approximately 110,000 clones, of which the ten most abundant hold around 6.5%. As concerns this clone: The target antigen is unknown.

Sequencing used PBMCs. The V and J genes are TRBV28 and TRBJ1-5, with TRBD1 identical over 8 bases. This TCR came from a man aged 40-50 years in good health and CMV-seropositive. The CDR3 DNA reads TGTGCCAGCGGCCTCGATAACAGGGGGAAGTTTGGCAATCAGCCCCAGCATTTT. Residues: CASGLDNRGKFGNQPQHF.